This T cell receptor beta chain originates from a study of OX40 agonist ivuxolimab in advanced cancers. Study-level points and caveats: Dosing at 0.1 to 3.0 mg/kg was accompanied by clonal expansion of CD4+ and CD8+ blood T cells by week 6. In a subset of nonresponders, normalized T-cell clonal expansion was also low.

In germline, CDR1 is ENHRY, CDR2 SYGVKD. This CDR3 contains 13 residues. V shed 5 bases and J shed 4 bases, with 9 bases lying between them. This table comes from immunoSEQ multiplex PCR, and its TCRdb copy is limited to in-frame clones, with some not included. The table includes about 90,000 clones, 87% detected once. Only a few counts were recorded for this clone. Its cognate antigen is unknown. The sequence derives from an adult with an advanced solid tumor such as melanoma, head and neck, liver or kidney cancer. The chain is built from TRBV10-3 and TRBJ1-5, with a weak D call TRBD1 (6 bases). Sequenced here: CD4+ or CD8+ T cells sorted from blood, sampled in a trial of the OX40 agonist ivuxolimab. The CDR3 DNA follows: TGTGCCATCAGTATCGGACAGAATCAGCCCCAGCATTTT. Encoded protein: CAISIGQNQPQHF.